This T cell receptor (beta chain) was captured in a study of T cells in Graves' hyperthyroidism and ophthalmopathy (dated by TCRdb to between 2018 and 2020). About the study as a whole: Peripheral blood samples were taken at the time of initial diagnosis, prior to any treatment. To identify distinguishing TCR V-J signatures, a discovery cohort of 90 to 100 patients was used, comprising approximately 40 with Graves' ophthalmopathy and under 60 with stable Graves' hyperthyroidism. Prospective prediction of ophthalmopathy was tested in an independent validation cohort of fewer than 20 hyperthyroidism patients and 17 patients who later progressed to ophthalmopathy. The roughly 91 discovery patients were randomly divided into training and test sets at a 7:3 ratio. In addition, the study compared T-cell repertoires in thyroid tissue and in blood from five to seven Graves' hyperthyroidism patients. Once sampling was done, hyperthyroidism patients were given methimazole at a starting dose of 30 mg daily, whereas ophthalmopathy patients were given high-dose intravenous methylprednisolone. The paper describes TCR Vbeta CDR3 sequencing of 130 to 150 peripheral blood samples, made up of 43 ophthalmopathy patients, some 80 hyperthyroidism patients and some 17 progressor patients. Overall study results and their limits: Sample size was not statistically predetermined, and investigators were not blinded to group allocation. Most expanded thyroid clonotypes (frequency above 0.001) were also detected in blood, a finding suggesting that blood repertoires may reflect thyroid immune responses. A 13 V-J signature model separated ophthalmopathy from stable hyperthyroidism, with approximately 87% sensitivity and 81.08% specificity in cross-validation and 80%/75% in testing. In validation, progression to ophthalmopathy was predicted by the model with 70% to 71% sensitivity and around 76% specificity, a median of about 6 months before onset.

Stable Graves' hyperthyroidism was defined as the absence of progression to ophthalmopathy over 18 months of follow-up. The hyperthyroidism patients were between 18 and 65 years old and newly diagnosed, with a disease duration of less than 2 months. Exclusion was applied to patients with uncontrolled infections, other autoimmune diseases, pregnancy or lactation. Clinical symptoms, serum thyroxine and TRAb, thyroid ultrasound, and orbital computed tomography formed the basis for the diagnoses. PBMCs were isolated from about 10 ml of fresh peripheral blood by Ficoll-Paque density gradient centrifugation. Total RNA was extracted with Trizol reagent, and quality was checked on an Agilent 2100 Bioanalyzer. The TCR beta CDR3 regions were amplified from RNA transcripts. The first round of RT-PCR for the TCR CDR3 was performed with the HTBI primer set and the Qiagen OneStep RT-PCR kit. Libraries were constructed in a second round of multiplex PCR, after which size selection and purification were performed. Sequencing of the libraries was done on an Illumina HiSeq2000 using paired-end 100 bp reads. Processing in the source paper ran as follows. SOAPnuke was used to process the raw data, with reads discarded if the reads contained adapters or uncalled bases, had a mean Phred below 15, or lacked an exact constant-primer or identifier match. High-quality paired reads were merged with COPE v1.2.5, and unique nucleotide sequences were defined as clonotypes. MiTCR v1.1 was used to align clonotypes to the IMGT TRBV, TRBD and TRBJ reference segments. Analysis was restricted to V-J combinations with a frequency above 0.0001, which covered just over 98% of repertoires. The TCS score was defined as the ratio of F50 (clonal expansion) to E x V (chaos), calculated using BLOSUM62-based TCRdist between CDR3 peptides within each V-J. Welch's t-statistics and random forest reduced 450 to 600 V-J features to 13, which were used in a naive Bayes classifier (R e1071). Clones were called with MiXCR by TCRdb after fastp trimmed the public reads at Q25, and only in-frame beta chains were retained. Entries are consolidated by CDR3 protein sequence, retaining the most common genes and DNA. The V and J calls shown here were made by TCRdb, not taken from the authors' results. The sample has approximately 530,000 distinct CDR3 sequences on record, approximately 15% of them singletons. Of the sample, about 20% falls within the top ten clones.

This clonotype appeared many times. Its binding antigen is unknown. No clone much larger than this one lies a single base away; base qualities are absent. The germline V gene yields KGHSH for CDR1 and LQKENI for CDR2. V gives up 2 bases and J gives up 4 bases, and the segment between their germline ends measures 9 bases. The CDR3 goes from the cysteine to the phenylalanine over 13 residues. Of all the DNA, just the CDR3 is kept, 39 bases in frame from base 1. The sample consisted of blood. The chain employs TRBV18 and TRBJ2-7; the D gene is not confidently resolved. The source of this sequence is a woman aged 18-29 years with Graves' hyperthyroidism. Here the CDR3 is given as CASSPGSGYEQYF. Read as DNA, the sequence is TGTGCCAGCTCACCAGGATCAGGATACGAGCAGTACTTC.